The rows below give T cell receptor beta chains drawn from one sample of a study of blood T cell repertoires in COVID-19. Here immunoSEQ multiplex PCR was the method, and the copy in TCRdb shows in-frame clones only, minus some. The repertoire holds 200,000 to 300,000 clones, about 89% seen once, with 8.5% to 10% in the top ten. The sample taken for sequencing was peripheral blood. The source of these receptors is a man aged 35 to 55 who had recovered from COVID-19. CDR3s include the opening cysteine and the closing phenylalanine or tryptophan. The order of the fields is V gene, CDR3 length, J gene, D gene, clone size, CDR3 DNA, CDR3 protein. D genes are given only for firm matches. The size entry is marked missing in some rows and otherwise reads once, few, many or a size class.

v_gene: TRBV11-2; len: 13; j_gene: TRBJ2-3; d_gene: .; abundance: .; CDR3nt: TGTGCCAGCAGCTTAGGCAGCGCAGATACGCAGTATTTT; CDR3aa: CASSLGSADTQYF
v_gene: TRBV6-1; len: 17; j_gene: TRBJ2-3; d_gene: TRBD2; abundance: .; CDR3nt: TGTGCCAGCAGTGTTTTTCCTAGCGGTTCTAGCACAGATACGCAGTATTTT; CDR3aa: CASSVFPSGSSTDTQYF
v_gene: TRBV2; len: 12; j_gene: TRBJ2-5; d_gene: TRBD2; abundance: .; CDR3nt: TGTGCCGGTGGCAGCGGGGGCTACTCGAAGTACTTC; CDR3aa: CAGGSGGYSKYF
v_gene: TRBV11-2; len: 15; j_gene: TRBJ2-7; d_gene: TRBD1; abundance: once; CDR3nt: TGTGCCAGCAGCAGCTGGACAGGGGTCCCCTACGAGCAGTACTTC; CDR3aa: CASSSWTGVPYEQYF
v_gene: TRBV19; len: 12; j_gene: TRBJ2-5; d_gene: .; abundance: .; CDR3nt: TGTGCCAGTAGTATATCCGGGGAGACCCAGTACTTC; CDR3aa: CASSISGETQYF
v_gene: TRBV27; len: 14; j_gene: TRBJ2-3; d_gene: TRBD2; abundance: .; CDR3nt: TGTGCCAGCAGTCCCCTGGGACTAGCTGAGGGGGGGTATTTT; CDR3aa: CASSPLGLAEGGYF
v_gene: TRBV7-9; len: 15; j_gene: TRBJ2-5; d_gene: TRBD2; abundance: .; CDR3nt: TGTGCCAGCAGCTTAGGAGCGGGGGGGCCGGAGACCCAGTACTTC; CDR3aa: CASSLGAGGPETQYF
v_gene: TRBV5-1; len: 14; j_gene: TRBJ1-1; d_gene: .; abundance: .; CDR3nt: TGCGCCAGCAGCTCGGTGGCAGGGTTCACTGAAGCTTTCTTT; CDR3aa: CASSSVAGFTEAFF
v_gene: TRBV18; len: 16; j_gene: TRBJ2-7; d_gene: TRBD2; abundance: .; CDR3nt: TGTGCCAGCTCACCAAATCTCGGCGGGGGGATTCTAGAGCAGTACTTC; CDR3aa: CASSPNLGGGILEQYF
v_gene: TRBV29-1; len: 13; j_gene: TRBJ1-5; d_gene: .; abundance: .; CDR3nt: TGCAGCGTCCGACAGGAAATGGGATTGCCCCAGCATTTT; CDR3aa: CSVRQEMGLPQHF
v_gene: TRBV4-2; len: 17; j_gene: TRBJ2-5; d_gene: TRBD2; abundance: once; CDR3nt: TGTGCCAGCAGCCAAGATAGGGCGGGAGGGTCCCAAGAGACCCAGTACTTC; CDR3aa: CASSQDRAGGSQETQYF
v_gene: TRBV2; len: 15; j_gene: TRBJ1-3; d_gene: .; abundance: .; CDR3nt: TGTGCCAGCAGTGCGGTGCGGGCTACTGGAAACACCATATATTTT; CDR3aa: CASSAVRATGNTIYF
v_gene: TRBV5-6; len: 14; j_gene: TRBJ2-3; d_gene: .; abundance: many; CDR3nt: TGTGCCAGCAGCACGTACTACCGCACAGATACGCAGTATTTT; CDR3aa: CASSTYYRTDTQYF
v_gene: TRBV20-1; len: 13; j_gene: TRBJ1-5; d_gene: .; abundance: .; CDR3nt: TGCAGTGCTAGTCAGGGTTTAGATCAGCCCCAGCATTTT; CDR3aa: CSASQGLDQPQHF
v_gene: TRBV19; len: 15; j_gene: TRBJ2-2; d_gene: TRBD1; abundance: .; CDR3nt: TGTGCCAGTAGTATAGCAGGGGGCTACACCGGGGAGCTGTTTTTT; CDR3aa: CASSIAGGYTGELFF
v_gene: TRBV27; len: 15; j_gene: TRBJ2-1; d_gene: TRBD2; abundance: .; CDR3nt: TGTGCCAGCAGAACTAGCGGGTTACCCTACAATGAGCAGTTCTTC; CDR3aa: CASRTSGLPYNEQFF
v_gene: TRBV7-2; len: 15; j_gene: TRBJ2-1; d_gene: TRBD2; abundance: .; CDR3nt: TGTGCCAGCAGAGCGGCGGGGGGGTCCTACAATGAGCAGTTCTTC; CDR3aa: CASRAAGGSYNEQFF
v_gene: TRBV27; len: 17; j_gene: TRBJ2-2; d_gene: TRBD1; abundance: .; CDR3nt: TGTGCCAGCAGTCATGGGACAGGGGGGCGGTACACCGGGGAGCTGTTTTTT; CDR3aa: CASSHGTGGRYTGELFF
v_gene: TRBV5-1; len: 16; j_gene: TRBJ2-2; d_gene: .; abundance: .; CDR3nt: TGCGCCAGCAGCTTGGGACTGTCGCGGGGCACCGGGGAGCTGTTTTTT; CDR3aa: CASSLGLSRGTGELFF
v_gene: TRBV5-1; len: 15; j_gene: TRBJ1-2; d_gene: TRBD1; abundance: .; CDR3nt: TGCGCCAGCAGACCTCTTCCAGGGGGCAACTATGGCTACACCTTC; CDR3aa: CASRPLPGGNYGYTF
v_gene: TRBV19; len: 15; j_gene: TRBJ2-7; d_gene: TRBD2; abundance: .; CDR3nt: TGTGCCAGTAGTAGCTCCGGGACTAGCAAAAGCGAGCAGTACTTC; CDR3aa: CASSSSGTSKSEQYF
v_gene: TRBV27; len: 16; j_gene: TRBJ2-3; d_gene: .; abundance: .; CDR3nt: TGTGCCAGCAGTTTATTGGGGCTAGGGAGCACAGATACGCAGTATTTT; CDR3aa: CASSLLGLGSTDTQYF